The entry that follows covers one T cell receptor (beta chain) sequence. CDR1 SGHNT and CDR2 YENEEA come from the germline V gene. V lost 10 bases to trimming and J lost 0 bases; unmatched junction nucleotides: 4. This CDR3 comprises 13 residues. The sample comes from a study of cytotoxic CD8 clonotypes in ibrutinib-treated CLL. Some clones are missing from TCRdb's copy, which holds only in-frame ones; the method was immunoSEQ multiplex PCR. The sample contains approximately 40,000 clones, around 70% of which appear only once. Sample: PBMCs, taken at disease progression, from a patient treated with ibrutinib. The receptor was derived from a human donor with chronic lymphocytic leukemia. This chain uses TRBV11-3 with TRBJ2-7, with TRBD2 matching over 9 bases. The CDR3 spells CATRSGSSYEQYF. CDR3 sequence (DNA): TGTGCCACCCGTAGCGGGAGCTCCTACGAGCAGTACTTC. Filled out from reference TRBV11-3 and TRBJ2-7, the complete variable domain reads EAGVVQSPRYKIIEKKQPVAFWCNPISGHNTLYWYLQNLGQGPELLIRYENEEAVDDSQLPKDRFSAERLKGVDSTLKIQPAELGDSAVYLCATRSGSSYEQYFGPGTRLTVT.